This T cell receptor beta chain was documented in a study of OX40 agonist ivuxolimab in advanced cancers. Overall study context: Each patient was given ivuxolimab into a vein every 2 weeks, at 0.01 to 10 mg/kg.

Worth noting for this clone: Its antigen is not identified.

Findings and limits, study-wide: With doses of 0.1 to 3.0 mg/kg, CD4+ and CD8+ blood T cells had undergone clonal expansion by week 6.

Sequenced by immunoSEQ multiplex PCR; TCRdb stores in-frame clones only, minus some. The sample lists 70,000 to 95,000 clones; around 84% were seen once. V was shortened by 0 bases and J by 2 bases, with 11 bases between the two germline ends. Germline V gene data show CDR1 as GTSNPN and CDR2 as SVGIG (reference sequence). This CDR3 has 14 amino acids. Sequenced here: CD4+ or CD8+ T cells sorted from blood, sampled in a trial of the OX40 agonist ivuxolimab. The receptor was isolated from an adult with an advanced solid tumor such as melanoma, head and neck, liver or kidney cancer. This sequence joins TRBV30 and TRBJ2-7; D is possibly TRBD1 (6 bases). The CDR3 spells CAWSVPGVTYEQYF. As DNA, the CDR3 is TGTGCCTGGAGTGTCCCAGGGGTAACCTACGAGCAGTACTTC.